This TCR beta chain was documented in a study of cytomegalovirus exposure and HLA in healthy donors. Study details: A prior study identified approximately 110 million unique TCR beta sequences from some 200 million T cells. An early data release held about 85 million unique TCRs from HLA-typed donors.

Trimming cost V 3 bases and J 7 bases, with 9 bases left between them. CDR1 and CDR2 from the germline V gene are MDHEN and SYDVKM. The CDR3 sequence is 12 residues long. Study-level findings and limits: In vitro, three CMV-associated chains proved specific for CMV antigens. Later analysis identified a missense DCLRE1C variant that was linked to TCR beta V- and J-gene trimming.

The PCR made use of 60 Vbeta and 13 Jbeta primers. The repertoire was sequenced with immunoSEQ multiplex PCR; TCRdb's copy has only in-frame clones and lacks some. The data contain about 170,000 clones, approximately 73% of them singletons. On this clone: The target antigen is unknown.

The source is a woman younger than 30 in good health and CMV-seropositive. Material: PBMCs. V gene TRBV28 combines with J gene TRBJ1-2, with D uncertain. The CDR3 sequence is CASSFATGGYTF. CDR3 nucleotide sequence: TGTGCCAGCAGTTTTGCTACGGGTGGCTACACCTTC.